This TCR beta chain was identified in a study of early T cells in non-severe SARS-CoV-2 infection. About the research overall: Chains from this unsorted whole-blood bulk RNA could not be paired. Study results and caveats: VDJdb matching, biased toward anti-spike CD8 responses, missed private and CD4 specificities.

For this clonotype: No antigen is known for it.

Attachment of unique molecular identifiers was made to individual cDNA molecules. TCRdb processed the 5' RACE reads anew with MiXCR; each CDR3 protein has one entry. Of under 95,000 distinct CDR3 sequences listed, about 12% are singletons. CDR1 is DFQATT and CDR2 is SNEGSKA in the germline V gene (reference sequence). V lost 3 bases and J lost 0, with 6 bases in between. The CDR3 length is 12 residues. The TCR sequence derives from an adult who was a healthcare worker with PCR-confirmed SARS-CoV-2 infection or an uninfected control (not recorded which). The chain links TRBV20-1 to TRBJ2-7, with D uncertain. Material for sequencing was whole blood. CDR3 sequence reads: CSASRTSYEQYF. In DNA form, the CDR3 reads TGCAGTGCTAGCAGGACCTCCTACGAGCAGTACTTC.